This paragraph covers one TCR beta chain sequence. The data derive from a study of blood T cell repertoires in COVID-19. Overall study context: Samples of COVID-19 (acute and convalescent) were obtained from the United States, Italy and Spain. T cells, B-cell-depleted T cells, or PBMCs supplied cDNA or gDNA.

How the authors handled the data: Estimates of nucleated cell counts were drawn from the amplification of reference gene primers. This table comes from immunoSEQ multiplex PCR, and its TCRdb copy is limited to in-frame clones, with some not included. Clonal size and the V and J genes are those of that table, whereas D and trimming came from the DNA. The sample consists of under 60,000 clones, 80% to 90% of them appearing once. Trimming removed 4 bases from V and 2 bases from J, with 15 bases in between. The CDR3 runs 15 residues. Germline V gene data show CDR1 as LNHDA and CDR2 as SQIVND (reference sequence).

The sequenced sample was peripheral blood. The chain is built from TRBV19 and TRBJ2-7, with D possibly being TRBD1 (6 bases). This TCR derives from a man aged 55-75 years with acute or convalescent COVID-19. CDR3 nucleotide sequence: TGTGCCAGTAGTAACTTTGCAGGGGAGACCTACGAGCAGTACTTC. Its protein is CASSNFAGETYEQYF. Using reference TRBV19 and TRBJ2-7 for the parts outside the CDR3, the full variable domain is DGGITQSPKYLFRKEGQNVTLSCEQNLNHDAMYWYRQDPGQGLRLIYYSQIVNDFQKGDIAEGYSVSREKKESFPLTVTSAQKNPTAFYLCASSNFAGETYEQYFGPGTRLTVT.